These 22 T cell receptor beta chains originate from one sample sequenced in a study of technical replicates of blood from several donors. Produced via immunoSEQ multiplex PCR; TCRdb's table is partial and in-frame only. This repertoire shows some 67,000 clones, roughly 98% found once; its top ten account for roughly 0.16%. The specimen sequenced was T cells isolated from PBMCs. The receptors originated from a human donor in good health.

This chain links TRBV2 with TRBJ1-2; 9 positions agree with TRBD1. Germline lookup yields CDR1 SNHLY and CDR2 FYNNEI. The CDR3 contains 14 residues. Trimming at V came to 7 bases and at J to 5 bases, leaving 8 bases not matched to a gene. The CDR3 spells CASTGQGFRYGYTF. The CDR3 DNA reads as TGTGCCAGCACCGGACAGGGGTTTCGGTATGGCTACACCTTC.

J is TRBJ2-3 and V is TRBV29-1; possible D gene TRBD1, 5 bases. This CDR3 has 13 residues. The germline V gene encodes CDR1 SQVTM and CDR2 ANQGSEA. V gave up 6 bases and J gave up 1 base, with 11 bases separating them. The CDR3 spells CSVGLYGTDTQYF. CDR3 coding DNA: TGCAGCGTGGGGCTTTATGGCACAGATACGCAGTATTTT.

The chain is built from TRBV29-1 and TRBJ2-3; D perhaps matches TRBD1 (5 bases). This CDR3 spans 13 amino acids. Trimming took 4 bases from V and 6 from J, leaving 14 bases between them. CDR1 and CDR2 from the germline V gene are SQVTM and ANQGSEA. The CDR3 DNA reads as TGCAGCGTTGGAGGCAGGGCGGCCGATACGCAGTATTTT. Protein product: CSVGGRAADTQYF.

The chain is built from TRBV7-6 and TRBJ1-5, with D possibly being TRBD1 (6 bases). Looked up from germline, CDR1 is SGHVS and CDR2 is FNYEAQ. The germline V and J ends were trimmed by 3 bases and 4 bases, with 10 bases remaining between them. The CDR3 is 14 residues long. The CDR3 nucleotides are TGTGCCAGCAGCTTCTCGGACAGAAATCAGCCCCAGCATTTT. Amino acids: CASSFSDRNQPQHF.

V usage is TRBV5-1 and J usage is TRBJ2-5; 8 bases agree with TRBD1. The CDR3 is 15 amino acids. Losses at the gene ends were 6 bases for V and 7 bases for J; bases not matched to a gene: 14. CDR1 SGHRS and CDR2 YFSETQ come from the germline V gene. CDR3 nucleotide sequence: TGCGCCAGCAACCAGGGGGCGCAAGCCTACAGGACCCAGTACTTC. It codes for CASNQGAQAYRTQYF. Using reference TRBV5-1 and TRBJ2-5 for the parts outside the CDR3, the full variable domain is KAGVTQTPRYLIKTRGQQVTLSCSPISGHRSVSWYQQTPGQGLQFLFEYFSETQRNKGNFPGRFSGRQFSNSRSEMNVSTLELGDSALYLCASNQGAQAYRTQYFGPGTRLLVL.

The chain combines TRBV5-1 with TRBJ1-3, with 9 bases aligning to TRBD1. This CDR3 contains 16 residues. V lost 0 bases and J lost 4; bases outside the gene matches: 5. Per the germline V gene, CDR1 is SGHRS and CDR2 is YFSETQ. The CDR3 sequence is CASSLEPTGGGNTIYF. The CDR3 DNA follows: TGCGCCAGCAGCTTGGAACCTACAGGGGGCGGAAACACCATATATTTT. Full variable domain (rest looked up from reference TRBV5-1 and TRBJ1-3): KAGVTQTPRYLIKTRGQQVTLSCSPISGHRSVSWYQQTPGQGLQFLFEYFSETQRNKGNFPGRFSGRQFSNSRSEMNVSTLELGDSALYLCASSLEPTGGGNTIYFGEGSWLTVV.

V and J are TRBV7-2 and TRBJ1-1; D possibly corresponds to TRBD1 (6 bases). The CDR3 is made up of 15 amino acids. Trimming removed 5 bases from V and 0 bases from J, with 13 bases in between. CDR1 and CDR2 from the germline V gene are SGHTA and FQGNSA. The CDR3 reads CASSLSGAMNTEAFF. CDR3 nucleotide sequence: TGTGCCAGCAGCCTGTCAGGGGCGATGAACACTGAAGCTTTCTTT.

The CDR3 DNA sequence: TGTGCCAGCAGTTTTCAGTTCCAAGAGACCCAGTACTTC. This sequence encodes CASSFQFQETQYF. The chain employs TRBV28 and TRBJ2-5; D uncertain. This CDR3 is 13 amino acids long. Germline V gene lookup returns CDR1 MDHEN and CDR2 SYDVKM. V lost 3 bases to trimming and J lost 1 base, with 6 bases between them.

V is TRBV6-5 and J is TRBJ2-7; 7 nucleotides align to TRBD1. CDR1 is MNHEY, CDR2 SVGAGI, per germline. This CDR3 spans 14 amino acids. The J segment lost 6 bases and the V segment lost 5 bases, leaving 10 bases of the junction unmatched. The CDR3 reads CASSLGFNRGEQYF. In nucleotides, the CDR3 is TGTGCCAGCAGTCTGGGATTTAACAGGGGCGAGCAGTACTTC.

This chain uses TRBV6-6 with TRBJ2-7; 7 positions match TRBD1. Trimming took 4 bases from V and 3 from J; bases not matched to a gene: 12. There are 16 residues in the CDR3. Germline assignment: CDR1 MNHNY and CDR2 SVGAGI (reference sequence). As DNA, the CDR3 is TGTGCCAGCAGTTGCCATAGGGACAGCATATTCTACGAGCAGTACTTC. It encodes CASSCHRDSIFYEQYF.

This clone came up once. This chain links TRBV7-9 with TRBJ2-2; the match to TRBD2 covers 14 bases. V was pared by 8 bases and J by 4 bases, with 12 bases of the junction left unmatched. The CDR3 runs 18 residues. Germline values: CDR1 SEHNR, CDR2 FQNEAQ (reference sequence). The CDR3 here is CASGRTSGGRLSTGELFF. CDR3 nucleotide sequence: TGTGCCAGCGGCAGGACTAGCGGGGGGCGTTTGAGCACCGGGGAGCTGTTTTTT.

The gene calls are TRBV5-1 and TRBJ2-5; 7 nucleotides line up with TRBD1. V lost 2 bases to trimming and J lost 3 bases; unmatched junction nucleotides: 4. Germline V gene data show CDR1 as SGHRS and CDR2 as YFSETQ. This CDR3 is 14 amino acids long. CDR3 in amino acids: CASSFFGTEETQYF. CDR3 bases: TGCGCCAGCAGCTTCTTTGGGACAGAAGAGACCCAGTACTTC.

The chain recombines TRBV28 with TRBJ2-7; 9 bases are a match to TRBD1. V was clipped by 6 bases and J by 1 base; unmatched bases: 7. CDR3 length equals 15 residues. Germline lookup yields CDR1 MDHEN and CDR2 SYDVKM. Here the CDR3 reads CASSSGQGWSYEQYF. The CDR3 nucleotides are TGTGCCAGCAGCTCTGGACAGGGGTGGTCCTACGAGCAGTACTTC.

CDR3 in DNA: TGTGCCAGCAGCCTTAGGGGGGGGTTGAACACTGAAGCTTTCTTT. Residues: CASSLRGGLNTEAFF. V gene TRBV9 combines with J gene TRBJ1-1, with D possibly matching TRBD1 (6 bases). CDR3 length: 15 residues. Germline loops: CDR1 SGDLS, CDR2 YYNGEE. The germline V and J ends were trimmed by 4 bases and 0 bases, with 13 bases remaining between them.

The rearrangement uses TRBV5-4 and TRBJ2-7, with 10 bases matching TRBD2. Germline loops: CDR1 SGHNT, CDR2 YYREEE (reference sequence). V lost 4 bases, J lost 2 bases, and 6 bases stayed unmatched. This CDR3 has 15 residues. CDR3 coding DNA: TGTGCCAGCAGCGGCGGACTAGCGGCCACCTACGAGCAGTACTTC. Encoded protein: CASSGGLAATYEQYF.

J is TRBJ2-2 and V is TRBV9, with D unresolved. The CDR3 consists of 14 residues. Trimming took 3 bases from V and 4 from J, leaving 10 bases between them. Germline V gene data show CDR1 as SGDLS and CDR2 as YYNGEE. CDR3 DNA: TGTGCCAGCAGCGATCACAGACCCACCGGGGAGCTGTTTTTT. Translating gives CASSDHRPTGELFF.

This clone was picked up one time. The chain uses TRBV4-2 and TRBJ1-4; D is unclear. This CDR3 is built from 14 residues. CDR1 is LGHNA, CDR2 YNFKEQ, per germline. The ends were cut back, 1 base at V and 5 bases at J, with 8 bases in the middle. The CDR3 DNA follows: TGTGCCAGCAGCCAAGCGGGGAGCAATGAAAAACTGTTTTTT. Translated, it gives CASSQAGSNEKLFF.

The chain carries TRBV5-1 and TRBJ2-1, with 9 bases fitting TRBD2. There are 16 residues in the CDR3. The V gene's germline CDR1 is SGHRS and CDR2 YFSETQ. V trimming: 0 bases; J trimming: 4 bases; junction bases outside the gene matches: 5. CDR3 nucleotides: TGCGCCAGCAGCTTGGTTTCTAGCGGGATATACAATGAGCAGTTCTTC. Its protein product is CASSLVSSGIYNEQFF. Full variable domain (rest looked up from reference TRBV5-1 and TRBJ2-1): KAGVTQTPRYLIKTRGQQVTLSCSPISGHRSVSWYQQTPGQGLQFLFEYFSETQRNKGNFPGRFSGRQFSNSRSEMNVSTLELGDSALYLCASSLVSSGIYNEQFFGPGTRLTVL.

This chain uses TRBV7-7 with TRBJ2-2, with a tentative D call TRBD1 (5 bases). There are 14 residues in the CDR3. Germline V gene lookup returns CDR1 SSHAT and CDR2 FNYEAQ (reference sequence). The V gene lost 10 bases and the J gene lost 6 bases, with 18 bases spanning the gap. The CDR3 reads CATGRANNPGELFF. As DNA, the CDR3 is TGTGCCACGGGCAGGGCCAACAACCCCGGGGAGCTGTTTTTT.

The chain has TRBV6-1 and TRBJ2-7; no clear D gene. In germline, CDR1 is MNHNS, CDR2 SASEGT. V was trimmed by 2 bases and J by 2 bases, leaving 13 bases between them. This CDR3 spans 15 amino acids. For the CDR3, the DNA is TGTGCCAGCAGTGAAATTGACACCCAACCCTACGAGCAGTACTTC. It codes for CASSEIDTQPYEQYF.

V usage is TRBV5-4 and J usage is TRBJ1-2, with TRBD1 matching 10 bases. V was clipped by 4 bases and J by 3 bases; unmatched bases: 3. CDR3 length equals 14 residues. The germline V gene has CDR1 SGHNT and CDR2 YYREEE (reference sequence). CDR3 nucleotide sequence: TGTGCCAGCAGCCTCGGGACAGGGGACTATGGCTACACCTTC. Translation gives CASSLGTGDYGYTF.

The chain's CDR3 is CASRRVTGELFF. CDR3 DNA sequence: TGTGCCAGCAGGAGGGTGACCGGGGAGCTGTTTTTT. The chain recombines TRBV6-5 with TRBJ2-2; D might be TRBD2 (5 bases). V gave up 6 bases and J gave up 5 bases, with 7 bases separating them. This CDR3 comprises 12 residues. Germline CDR1 and CDR2: MNHEY and SVGAGI.